Below, 20 T cell receptor beta chains from the same sample are listed, as sequenced in a study of shared clonotypes between healthy human individuals. Clones were sequenced by immunoSEQ multiplex PCR, and TCRdb holds only the in-frame ones, with some missing. The table lists fewer than 3 million clones, approximately 90% of them singletons, with about 0.41% in the top ten. The sequenced material came from naive CD4+ T cells from PBMCs. The sample's subset: CD45RA+ positively selected. The receptors stem from a man aged 18-30 years in good health. Some clones in this sample may be carry-over from other donors' samples.

CDR3 nucleotide sequence: TGTGCCAGTAGTACCACAGGGAATGAGCAGTTCTTC. This encodes CASSTTGNEQFF. V gene TRBV19 combines with J gene TRBJ2-1; a weak D match, TRBD1 (6 bases). Germline V CDR1 and CDR2: LNHDA, SQIVND (reference sequence). The V end was cut by 4 bases, the J end by 7 bases, with 8 bases between. CDR3 length equals 12 residues.

The chain links TRBV7-9 to TRBJ2-7; no clear D gene. This CDR3 has 14 amino acids. Per the germline V gene, CDR1 is SEHNR and CDR2 is FQNEAQ (reference sequence). V was shortened by 3 bases and J by 6 bases, with 15 bases between the two germline ends. CDR3 nucleotides: TGTGCCAGCAGCTTTTGGAACCCCGTGGGCGAGCAGTACTTC. Translated: CASSFWNPVGEQYF.

The chain recombines TRBV7-8 with TRBJ2-2; D tentatively fits TRBD1 or TRBD2 (6 bases each). The V gene's germline CDR1 is SGHVS and CDR2 FQNEAQ. V lost 0 bases and J 2 bases, leaving 13 bases between the germline ends. This CDR3 contains 17 residues. CDR3 amino acids: CASSLAWGAVNTGELFF. CDR3 bases: TGTGCCAGCAGCTTAGCCTGGGGGGCTGTCAACACCGGGGAGCTGTTTTTT.

The chain couples TRBV6-1 to TRBJ2-7, with 10 bases aligning to TRBD1. The CDR3 totals 14 residues. Trimming at V came to 5 bases and at J to 5 bases, leaving 6 bases not matched to a gene. The germline gives CDR1 MNHNS, CDR2 SASEGT. In nucleotides, the CDR3 is TGTGCCAGCAGTAGGGGACAGGGGTCCGACGAGCAGTACTTC. Protein: CASSRGQGSDEQYF.

The V gene is TRBV6-5, the J gene TRBJ2-7; 11 nucleotides line up with TRBD1. Per germline, CDR1 MNHEY and CDR2 SVGAGI. V lost 6 bases and J lost 3; bases outside the gene matches: 7. There are 15 residues in the CDR3. CDR3 amino acids: CASSSGTGGIYEQYF. The CDR3 DNA follows: TGTGCCAGCAGCTCCGGGACAGGGGGTATCTACGAGCAGTACTTC.

The chain combines TRBV18 with TRBJ1-1; D call uncertain. CDR1 KGHSH and CDR2 LQKENI come from the germline V gene. V was clipped by 3 bases and J by 2 bases, with 13 bases between them. There are 15 residues in the CDR3. For the CDR3, the DNA is TGTGCCAGCTCACCTGGTCTAACCCCAAACACTGAAGCTTTCTTT. This codes for CASSPGLTPNTEAFF.

This chain links TRBV11-3 with TRBJ2-3; tentatively, D is TRBD1 or TRBD2 (5 bases each). CDR3 length: 16 amino acids. Trimming removed 1 base from V and 1 base from J, with 12 bases in between. The germline V gene has CDR1 SGHNT and CDR2 YENEEA. DNA of the CDR3: TGTGCCAGCAGCTTAGCAGGGAGCCAGGGCACAGATACGCAGTATTTT. Its protein product is CASSLAGSQGTDTQYF.

This clone was seen once. This chain uses TRBV23-1 with TRBJ2-3, with D uncertain. TRBV23-1 is noted as an ORF with a role that remains uncertain. V was cut by 7 bases and J by 0 bases, with 17 bases left in between. The CDR3 runs to 16 residues. The CDR3 DNA reads as TGCGCCAGCACCCGCTCGGCGGCCACTAGCACAGATACGCAGTATTTT. Translated: CASTRSAATSTDTQYF.

This clone was recorded once. V and J are TRBV19 and TRBJ2-7, with D perhaps assigned TRBD1 or TRBD2 (5 bases each). The V end was cut by 4 bases, the J end by 5 bases, with 15 bases between. The CDR3 length is 14 residues. CDR1 and CDR2 (germline): LNHDA, SQIVND (reference sequence). CDR3 region: CASSRRVEGNEQYF. The CDR3 DNA follows: TGTGCCAGTAGTAGGCGGGTTGAGGGGAACGAGCAGTACTTC.

CDR3 sequence reads: CASSALGPYEQYF. CDR3 bases: TGTGCCAGCAGTGCCCTTGGGCCCTACGAGCAGTACTTC. V gene TRBV27 combines with J gene TRBJ2-7; D not resolved. The CDR3 contains 13 residues. Trimming pared 5 bases from V and 2 bases from J, leaving 10 bases between. Germline V gene sequence: CDR1 MNHEY, CDR2 SMNVEV (reference sequence).

This clone was seen just once. The rearrangement joins TRBV28 to TRBJ1-6, with 8 bases lining up with TRBD1. The CDR3 has 14 amino acids. The germline gives CDR1 MDHEN, CDR2 SYDVKM. J was trimmed by 7 bases and V by 6 bases; bases with no gene match: 5. The CDR3 spells CASSITGGNSPLHF. The CDR3 DNA sequence: TGTGCCAGCAGCATCACAGGGGGGAATTCACCCCTCCACTTT.

V is TRBV6-5 and J is TRBJ1-1; D not certain. CDR3 length equals 13 residues. Germline loops: CDR1 MNHEY, CDR2 SVGAGI. Trimming took 7 bases from V and 0 from J, leaving 9 bases between them. The DNA of the CDR3 is TGTGCCAGCACAATTTCCATGAACACTGAAGCTTTCTTT. This gives the protein CASTISMNTEAFF.

The chain couples TRBV25-1 to TRBJ2-2; TRBD2 matches at 8 bases. Trimming at V came to 1 base and at J to 0 bases, leaving 7 bases not matched to a gene. The CDR3 runs to 18 residues. Germline CDR1 reads MGHDK; CDR2 reads SYGVNS. CDR3 sequence reads: CASSEFAGGKTNTGELFF. For the CDR3, the DNA is TGTGCCAGCAGTGAATTTGCGGGAGGCAAAACGAACACCGGGGAGCTGTTTTTT.

In the case of this clone: Other DNA sequences in the sample encode the same CDR3. V and J are TRBV7-9 and TRBJ2-2; D unclear. Per germline, CDR1 SEHNR and CDR2 FQNEAQ (reference sequence). V was clipped by 5 bases and J by 5 bases, with 3 bases between them. The CDR3 extends over 11 amino acids. CDR3 sequence: CASSNTGELFF. In nucleotides, the CDR3 is TGTGCCAGCAGCAATACCGGGGAGCTGTTTTTT. Full variable domain (rest looked up from reference TRBV7-9 and TRBJ2-2): DTGVSQNPRHKITKRGQNVTFRCDPISEHNRLYWYRQTLGQGPEFLTYFQNEAQLEKSRLLSDRFSAERPKGSFSTLEIQRTEQGDSAMYLCASSNTGELFFGEGSRLTVL.

As DNA, the CDR3 is TGCGCCAGCAGGTACTCCGGGACAGGGGGACGAGAGACCCAGTACTTC. Protein product: CASRYSGTGGRETQYF. The chain uses TRBV5-1 and TRBJ2-5; 11 nucleotides line up with TRBD1. V was clipped by 5 bases and J by 4 bases; unmatched bases: 10. In germline, CDR1 is SGHRS, CDR2 YFSETQ. There are 16 residues in the CDR3.

Concerning this clone itself: A junction end diverges from the germline sequence, so it may reflect a read error. This CDR3 is also generated by other DNA sequences in the sample. The CDR3 DNA reads TGTGCCTGGAGTGCAGGGACGGACACTGAAGCCTTCTTT. As protein: CAWSAGTDTEAFF. The chain recombines TRBV30 with TRBJ1-1, with D perhaps TRBD1 (5 bases). CDR3 length: 13 residues. Germline assignment: CDR1 GTSNPN and CDR2 SVGIG (reference sequence).

In the case of this clone: The identical CDR3 is also encoded by other nucleotide sequences in the sample. This chain uses TRBV30 with TRBJ1-5; possible D gene TRBD1, 5 bases. V was shortened by 4 bases and J by 7 bases, with 11 bases between the two germline ends. Germline V gene data show CDR1 as GTSNPN and CDR2 as SVGIG (reference sequence). CDR3 length: 12 amino acids. As DNA, the CDR3 is TGTGCCTGGAAGGGGTTGGGGCAGCCCCAGCATTTT. Translation gives CAWKGLGQPQHF.

Remarks on this clone: A read error may produce the germline difference seen at one junction end. This rearrangement joins TRBV20-1 to TRBJ2-2; D is tentatively TRBD1 or TRBD2 (5 bases each). The CDR3 contains 9 residues. The germline gives CDR1 DFQATT, CDR2 SNEGSKA (reference sequence). The CDR3 sequence is CSAGDLLTF. The DNA of the CDR3 is TGCAGTGCTGGGGACCTCCTCACGTTT.

The sample holds one count of this clone. Other DNA variants within this sample encode the same CDR3. This CDR3 is CASSLGTGGSEQYF. In DNA form, the CDR3 reads TGTGCCAGCAGCTTAGGGACAGGGGGCTCCGAGCAGTACTTC. V usage is TRBV7-3 and J usage is TRBJ2-7, with 12 nucleotides matching TRBD1. Germline-derived CDR1 and CDR2 are SGHTA and FQGTGA. The CDR3 has 14 residues. Unmatched junction bases numbered 2, after V lost 2 bases and J lost 6 bases.

The chain employs TRBV19 and TRBJ2-1; D remains unclear. Trimming cost V 3 bases and J 0 bases, with 6 bases left between them. This CDR3 has 14 residues. The V gene's germline CDR1 is LNHDA and CDR2 SQIVND (reference sequence). CDR3 loop: CASSINPSYNEQFF. CDR3 nucleotides: TGTGCCAGTAGTATTAACCCCTCCTACAATGAGCAGTTCTTC.